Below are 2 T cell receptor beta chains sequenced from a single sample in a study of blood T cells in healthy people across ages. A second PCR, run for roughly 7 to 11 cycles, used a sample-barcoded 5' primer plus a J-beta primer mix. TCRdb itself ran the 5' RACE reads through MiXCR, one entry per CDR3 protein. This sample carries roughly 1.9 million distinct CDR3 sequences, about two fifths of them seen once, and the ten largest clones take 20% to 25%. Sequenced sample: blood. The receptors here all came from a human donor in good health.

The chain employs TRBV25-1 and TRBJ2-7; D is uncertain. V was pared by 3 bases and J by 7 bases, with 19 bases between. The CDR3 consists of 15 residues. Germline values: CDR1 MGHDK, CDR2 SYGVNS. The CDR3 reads CASSELDLSYNEQYF. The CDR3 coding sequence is TGTGCCAGCAGTGAGCTGGACCTCTCCTACAATGAGCAGTACTTC.

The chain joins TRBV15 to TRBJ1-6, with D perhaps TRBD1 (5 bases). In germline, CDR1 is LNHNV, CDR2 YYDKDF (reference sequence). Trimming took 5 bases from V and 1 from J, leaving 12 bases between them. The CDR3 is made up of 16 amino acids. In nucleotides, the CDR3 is TGTGCCACCAGCCCCCGGACATATTCCTATAATTCACCCCTCCACTTT. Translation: CATSPRTYSYNSPLHF.